This T cell receptor (beta chain) was found in a study of CD8+ T cells in alopecia areata. Looking at the study overall: For the treated group, dosing was oral tofacitinib at 5 to 10 mg twice daily.

The CDR3 is 14 residues long. The ends were cut back, 0 bases at V and 6 bases at J, with 8 bases in the middle. CDR1 and CDR2 from the germline V gene are SEHNR and FQNEAQ (reference sequence). Study conclusions and caveats: Researchers say the link of baseline CD8+ expansion to response remains uncertain, with one nonresponder.

This clone was observed a handful of times. Antigen: not known. RNA extraction was followed by reverse transcription into cDNA, which acted as the sequencing template. Repertoires were generated with immunoSEQ multiplex PCR, while TCRdb's copy carries only in-frame clones and drops some. The repertoire holds roughly 180,000 clones, with 55% to 70% as singletons. Treatment of the sample: oral pan-JAK inhibitor, 5-10 mg twice daily. Those with alopecia areata gave lesional scalp punch biopsies and peripheral blood. V is TRBV7-9 and J is TRBJ2-2, with D uncertain. This sample comprised CD4+ T cells sorted from blood, obtained at week 4, from a patient treated with tofacitinib. The sequence derives from a human donor with alopecia areata. In DNA, the CDR3 is TGTGCCAGCAGCTTAGCGCCGGTCCCCGGGGAGCTGTTTTTT. The encoded protein is CASSLAPVPGELFF.